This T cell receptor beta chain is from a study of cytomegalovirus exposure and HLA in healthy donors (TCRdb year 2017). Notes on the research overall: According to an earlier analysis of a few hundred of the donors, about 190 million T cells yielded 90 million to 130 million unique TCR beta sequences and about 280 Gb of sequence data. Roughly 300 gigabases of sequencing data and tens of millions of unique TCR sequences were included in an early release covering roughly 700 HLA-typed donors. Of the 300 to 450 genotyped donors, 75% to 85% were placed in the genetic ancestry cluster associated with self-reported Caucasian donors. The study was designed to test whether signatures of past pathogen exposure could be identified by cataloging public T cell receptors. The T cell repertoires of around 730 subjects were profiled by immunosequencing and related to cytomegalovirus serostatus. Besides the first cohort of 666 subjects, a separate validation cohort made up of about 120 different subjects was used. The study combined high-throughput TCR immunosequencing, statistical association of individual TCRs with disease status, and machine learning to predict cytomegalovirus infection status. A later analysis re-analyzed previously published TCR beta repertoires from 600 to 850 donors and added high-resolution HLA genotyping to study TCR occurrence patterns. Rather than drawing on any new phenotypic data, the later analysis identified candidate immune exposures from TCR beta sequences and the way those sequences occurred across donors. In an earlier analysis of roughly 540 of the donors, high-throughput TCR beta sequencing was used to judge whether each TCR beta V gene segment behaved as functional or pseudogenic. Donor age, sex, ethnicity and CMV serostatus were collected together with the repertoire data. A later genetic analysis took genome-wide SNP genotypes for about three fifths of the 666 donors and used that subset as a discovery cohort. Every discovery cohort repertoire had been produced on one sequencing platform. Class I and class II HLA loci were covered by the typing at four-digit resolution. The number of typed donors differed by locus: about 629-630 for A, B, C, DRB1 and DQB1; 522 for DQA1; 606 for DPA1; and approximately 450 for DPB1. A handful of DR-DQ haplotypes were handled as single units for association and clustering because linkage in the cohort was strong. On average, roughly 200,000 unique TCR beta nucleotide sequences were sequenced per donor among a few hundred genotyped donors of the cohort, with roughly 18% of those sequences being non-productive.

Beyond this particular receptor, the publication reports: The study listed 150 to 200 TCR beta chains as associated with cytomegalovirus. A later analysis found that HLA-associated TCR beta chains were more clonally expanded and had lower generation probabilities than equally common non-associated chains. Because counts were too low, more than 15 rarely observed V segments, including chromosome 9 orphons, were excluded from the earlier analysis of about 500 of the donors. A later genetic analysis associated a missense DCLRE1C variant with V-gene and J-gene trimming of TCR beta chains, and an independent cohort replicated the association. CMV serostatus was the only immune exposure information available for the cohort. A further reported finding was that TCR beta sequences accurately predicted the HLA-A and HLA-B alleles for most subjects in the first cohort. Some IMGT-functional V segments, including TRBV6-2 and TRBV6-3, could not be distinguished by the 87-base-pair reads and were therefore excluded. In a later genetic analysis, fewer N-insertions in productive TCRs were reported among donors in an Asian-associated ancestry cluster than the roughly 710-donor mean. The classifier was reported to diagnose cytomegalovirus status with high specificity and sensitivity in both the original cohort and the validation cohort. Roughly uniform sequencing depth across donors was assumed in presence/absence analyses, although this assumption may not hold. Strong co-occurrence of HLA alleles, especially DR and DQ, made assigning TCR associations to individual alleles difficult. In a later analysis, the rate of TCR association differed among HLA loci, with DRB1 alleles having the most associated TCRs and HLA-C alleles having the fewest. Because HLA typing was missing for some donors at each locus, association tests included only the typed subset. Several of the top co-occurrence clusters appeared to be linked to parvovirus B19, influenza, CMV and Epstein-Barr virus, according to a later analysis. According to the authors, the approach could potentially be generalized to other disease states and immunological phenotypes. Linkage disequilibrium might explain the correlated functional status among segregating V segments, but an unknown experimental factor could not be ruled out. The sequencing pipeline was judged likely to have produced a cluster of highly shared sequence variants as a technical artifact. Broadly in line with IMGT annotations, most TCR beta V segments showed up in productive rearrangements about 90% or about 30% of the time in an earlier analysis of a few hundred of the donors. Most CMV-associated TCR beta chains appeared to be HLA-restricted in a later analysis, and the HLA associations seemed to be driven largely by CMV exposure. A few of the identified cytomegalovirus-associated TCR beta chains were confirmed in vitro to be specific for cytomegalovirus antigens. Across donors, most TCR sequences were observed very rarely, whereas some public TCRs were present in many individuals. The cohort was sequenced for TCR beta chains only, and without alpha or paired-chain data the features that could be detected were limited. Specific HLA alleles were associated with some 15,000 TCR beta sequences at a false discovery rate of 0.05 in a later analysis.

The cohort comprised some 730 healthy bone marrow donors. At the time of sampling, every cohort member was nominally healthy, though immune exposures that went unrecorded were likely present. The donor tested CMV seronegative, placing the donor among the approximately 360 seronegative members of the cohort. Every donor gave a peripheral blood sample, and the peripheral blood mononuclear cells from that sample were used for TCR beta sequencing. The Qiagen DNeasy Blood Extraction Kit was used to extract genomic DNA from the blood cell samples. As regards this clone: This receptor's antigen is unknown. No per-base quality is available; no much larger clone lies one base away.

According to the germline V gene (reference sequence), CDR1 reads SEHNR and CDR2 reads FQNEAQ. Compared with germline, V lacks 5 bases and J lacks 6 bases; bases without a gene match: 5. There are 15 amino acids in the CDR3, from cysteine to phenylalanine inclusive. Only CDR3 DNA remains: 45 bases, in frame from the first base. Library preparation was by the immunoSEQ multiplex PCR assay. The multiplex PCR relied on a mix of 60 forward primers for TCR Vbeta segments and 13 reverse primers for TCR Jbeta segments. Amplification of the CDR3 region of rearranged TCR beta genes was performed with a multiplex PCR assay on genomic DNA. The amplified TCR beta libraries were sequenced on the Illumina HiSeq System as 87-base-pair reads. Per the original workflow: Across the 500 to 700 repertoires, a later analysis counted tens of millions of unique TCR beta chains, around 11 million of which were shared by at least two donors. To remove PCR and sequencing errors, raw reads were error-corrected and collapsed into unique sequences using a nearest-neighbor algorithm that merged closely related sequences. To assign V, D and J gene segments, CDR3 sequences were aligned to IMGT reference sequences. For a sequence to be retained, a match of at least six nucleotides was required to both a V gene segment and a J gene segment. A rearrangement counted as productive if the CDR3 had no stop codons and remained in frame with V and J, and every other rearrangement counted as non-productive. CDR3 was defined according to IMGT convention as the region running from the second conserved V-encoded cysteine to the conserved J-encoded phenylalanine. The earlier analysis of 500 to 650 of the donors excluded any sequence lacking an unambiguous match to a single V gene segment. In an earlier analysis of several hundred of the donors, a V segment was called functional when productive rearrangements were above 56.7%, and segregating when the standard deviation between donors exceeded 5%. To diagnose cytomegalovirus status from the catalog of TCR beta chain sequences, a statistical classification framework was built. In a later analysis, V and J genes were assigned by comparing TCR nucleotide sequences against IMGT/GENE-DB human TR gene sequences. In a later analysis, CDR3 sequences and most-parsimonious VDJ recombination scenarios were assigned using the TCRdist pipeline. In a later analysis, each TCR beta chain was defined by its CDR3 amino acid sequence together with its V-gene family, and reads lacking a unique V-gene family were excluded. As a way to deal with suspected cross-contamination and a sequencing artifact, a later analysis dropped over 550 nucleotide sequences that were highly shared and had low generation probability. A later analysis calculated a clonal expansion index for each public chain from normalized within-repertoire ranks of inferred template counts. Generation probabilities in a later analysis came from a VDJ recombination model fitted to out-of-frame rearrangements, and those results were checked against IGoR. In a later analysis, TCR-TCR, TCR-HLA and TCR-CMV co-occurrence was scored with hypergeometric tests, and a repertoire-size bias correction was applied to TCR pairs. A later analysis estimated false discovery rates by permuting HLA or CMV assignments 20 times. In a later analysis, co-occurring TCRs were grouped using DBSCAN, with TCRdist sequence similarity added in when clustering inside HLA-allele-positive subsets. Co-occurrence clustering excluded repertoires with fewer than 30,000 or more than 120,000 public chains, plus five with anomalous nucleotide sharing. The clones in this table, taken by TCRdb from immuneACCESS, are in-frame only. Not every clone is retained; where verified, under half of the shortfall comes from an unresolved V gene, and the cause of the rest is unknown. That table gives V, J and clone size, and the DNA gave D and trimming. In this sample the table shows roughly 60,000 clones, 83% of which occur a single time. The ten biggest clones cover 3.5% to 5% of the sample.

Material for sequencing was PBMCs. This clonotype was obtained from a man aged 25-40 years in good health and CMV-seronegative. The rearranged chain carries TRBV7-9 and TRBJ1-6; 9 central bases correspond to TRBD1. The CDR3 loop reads CASSPWTGANSPLHF. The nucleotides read TGTGCCAGCAGCCCTTGGACAGGGGCTAATTCACCCCTCCACTTT.